The 31 T cell receptor beta chains reported below all come from one sample, sequenced in a study of regulatory T cells in long-lasting Graves disease. The sample's time point: persistent/refractory GD, antithyroid drugs over 5 years with positive TRAb. Researchers made the TCR library from RNA that was extracted from PBMCs. The authors built TCR beta libraries using iRepertoire HTBI primers and Arm-PCR of CDR3 regions. TCRdb fed the multiplex PCR reads into MiXCR, producing one record per CDR3 protein. Here the sample spans roughly 300,000 distinct CDR3 sequences, roughly 21% being singletons. Sequenced material: peripheral blood mononuclear cells (PBMCs), taken when the disease was refractory, from a patient treated with antithyroid drugs. Source of these receptors: a female donor with Graves disease.

The chain combines TRBV5-1 with TRBJ2-5; tentative D call: TRBD1 (5 bases). V was pared by 7 bases and J by 2 bases, with 18 bases between. This CDR3 is built from 15 residues. Germline CDR1 SGHRS, CDR2 YFSETQ. This chain's CDR3 is CASSKGNPLQETQYF. The CDR3 DNA sequence: TGCGCCAGCTCAAAGGGGAACCCGCTTCAAGAGACCCAGTACTTC.

This clonotype was observed at least ten times. V is TRBV20-1 and J is TRBJ2-5; possibly TRBD2 for D (7 bases). Trimming removed 3 bases at V and 7 bases at J, with 33 bases between. CDR1 and CDR2 (germline): DFQATT, SNEGSKA (reference sequence). The CDR3 covers 19 residues. The CDR3 nucleotides are TGCAGTGCTAGTTTCAACCCGGGGGGCCCGGGCAGGATTGGCCGGACCCAGTACTTC. Amino acids: CSASFNPGGPGRIGRTQYF.

This clonotype was recorded a few times. The rearrangement joins TRBV7-6 to TRBJ1-1; tentative D call: TRBD1 (5 bases). This CDR3 region has 12 residues. The germline CDR1 and CDR2 sequences are SGHVS and FNYEAQ. V gave up 0 bases and J gave up 8 bases, with 7 bases separating them. Here the CDR3 reads CASSLAKGEAFF. The DNA for the CDR3 is TGTGCCAGCAGCTTAGCGAAGGGGGAAGCTTTCTTT.

This sequence joins TRBV20-1 and TRBJ1-1; tentatively, D is TRBD1 (5 bases). CDR3 length equals 11 residues. CDR1 and CDR2 from the germline V gene are DFQATT and SNEGSKA (reference sequence). The CDR3 nucleotides are TGCGGGGGGGACCTGAACACTGAAGCTTTCTTT. Protein sequence: CGGDLNTEAFF.

This clonotype appeared many times. The V and J genes are TRBV29-1 and TRBJ1-1; tentative D call: TRBD1 (6 bases). This CDR3 is 11 amino acids long. Per the germline V gene, CDR1 is SQVTM and CDR2 is ANQGSEA. With 5 bases removed from V and 7 bases from J, the gap between germline ends came to 11 bases. The CDR3 spells CSVHRAGEAFF. The CDR3 coding sequence is TGCAGCGTTCACAGGGCGGGTGAAGCTTTCTTT.

This clonotype appeared a few times. The V and J genes are TRBV29-1 and TRBJ1-4; no clear D gene. Germline assignment: CDR1 SQVTM and CDR2 ANQGSEA. This CDR3 has 12 amino acids. V was clipped by 4 bases and J by 4 bases, with 7 bases between them. The CDR3 reads CSVGAFNEKLFF. The CDR3 DNA reads as TGCAGCGTTGGGGCGTTTAATGAAAAACTGTTTTTT.

This clonotype occurred a few times. The chain employs TRBV5-1 and TRBJ1-4; weak D call: TRBD1 (6 bases). V was cut by 3 bases and J by 8 bases, with 14 bases left in between. The V gene's germline CDR1 is SGHRS and CDR2 YFSETQ. CDR3 length: 14 residues. CDR3 DNA: TGCGCCAGCAGCTCACAGGGAGGTGAAGAAAAACTGTTTTTT. The encoded protein is CASSSQGGEEKLFF.

V and J are TRBV19 and TRBJ1-1; a weak D match, TRBD1 (5 bases). V lost 5 bases to trimming and J lost 1 base, with 11 bases between them. Germline V gene sequence: CDR1 LNHDA, CDR2 SQIVND (reference sequence). CDR3 length equals 14 residues. CDR3 coding DNA: TGTGCCAGTAGTCCGAACGGGGCGAACACTGAAGCTTTCTTT. Protein sequence: CASSPNGANTEAFF.

This chain links TRBV7-2 with TRBJ1-5; tentative D call: TRBD1 (5 bases). Trimming removed 2 bases from V and 5 bases from J, with 13 bases in between. Germline lookup yields CDR1 SGHTA and CDR2 FQGNSA. This CDR3 comprises 15 residues. DNA for the CDR3: TGTGCCAGCAGCTTATTCCGGGGGTTAGATCAGCCCCAGCATTTT. Translating gives CASSLFRGLDQPQHF.

This clonotype was detected ten times or more. The chain employs TRBV12-3 or TRBV12-4 and TRBJ1-1; no definite D call. With 7 bases removed from V and 1 base from J, the gap between germline ends came to 13 bases. CDR3 length equals 14 residues. The CDR3 region is CASTPTSPNTEAFF. In DNA, the CDR3 is TGTGCCAGCACCCCTACAAGTCCGAACACTGAAGCTTTCTTT.

J is TRBJ2-2 and V is TRBV20-1; 10 nucleotides line up with TRBD2. Looked up from germline, CDR1 is DFQATT and CDR2 is SNEGSKA (reference sequence). V shed 6 bases, J shed 4 bases, and the junction held 8 bases outside the gene matches. The CDR3 loop spans 15 amino acids. CDR3 protein: CSAKVRTSGTGELFF. CDR3 nucleotide sequence: TGCAGTGCAAAAGTCCGGACTAGCGGCACCGGGGAGCTGTTTTTT.

The V gene is TRBV20-1, the J gene TRBJ2-2; a weak D match, TRBD2 (5 bases). The V and J ends lost 6 bases and 5 bases respectively, with 16 bases between them. CDR1 is DFQATT and CDR2 is SNEGSKA in the germline V gene (reference sequence). There are 14 residues in the CDR3. CDR3 coding DNA: TGCAGTGCCCCGGTTGAGGGATTGACCGGGGAGCTGTTTTTT. Protein: CSAPVEGLTGELFF.

This chain joins TRBV2 and TRBJ2-3; TRBD2 aligns across 9 bases. V shed 6 bases and J 7 bases; nucleotides not matched to a gene: 14. There are 16 residues in the CDR3. Germline V gives CDR1 SNHLY, CDR2 FYNNEI. CDR3: CASSFGPSGAENTQYF. In DNA form, the CDR3 reads TGTGCCAGCAGCTTCGGCCCTAGCGGGGCAGAGAATACGCAGTATTTT.

This clonotype was recorded a few times. The V call is TRBV18, the J call TRBJ2-7; 10 nucleotides agree with TRBD1. J lost 5 bases, V lost 6 bases, and 7 bases had no gene match. This CDR3 is built from 14 residues. Germline V gene lookup returns CDR1 KGHSH and CDR2 LQKENI. CDR3 residues: CASSFGDRGHEQYF. The CDR3 DNA reads TGTGCCAGCTCCTTCGGGGACAGGGGCCACGAGCAGTACTTC. The full variable domain, with the rest looked up from reference TRBV18 and TRBJ2-7, is NAGVMQNPRHLVRRRGQEARLRCSPMKGHSHVYWYRQLPEEGLKFMVYLQKENIIDESGMPKERFSAEFPKEGPSILRIQQVVRGDSAAYFCASSFGDRGHEQYFGPGTRLTVT.

Only a few counts were recorded for this clonotype. This chain joins TRBV4-1 and TRBJ1-4, with D perhaps TRBD1 (5 bases). Deletions cut 4 bases from V and 2 bases from J, with 14 bases between. This CDR3 region has 16 residues. The germline gives CDR1 MGHRA, CDR2 YSYEKL. The CDR3 bases are TGCGCCAGCAGCCTCATGGGGGACGGTACTAATGAAAAACTGTTTTTT. It translates to CASSLMGDGTNEKLFF.

As regards this clonotype: One end of the junction does not line up with germline, which may come from a read error. This chain uses TRBV30 with TRBJ2-1; D is uncertain. Germline V gives CDR1 GTSNPN, CDR2 SVGIG (reference sequence). This CDR3 is built from 15 residues. The CDR3 nucleotides are TGTGCCTGGAGCCCAGGCCTCGAACCCTACGATGAGCAGTTCTTC. This encodes CAWSPGLEPYDEQFF.

The chain is built from TRBV19 and TRBJ2-5; no firm D call. The germline CDR1 and CDR2 sequences are LNHDA and SQIVND (reference sequence). There are 14 residues in the CDR3. V was pared by 2 bases and J by 5 bases, with 12 bases between. The CDR3 here is CASSIHGSHETQYF. Here the CDR3 DNA reads TGTGCCAGTAGTATACATGGCAGTCACGAGACCCAGTACTTC.

This clonotype was recorded at least ten times. The chain combines TRBV6-1 with TRBJ2-5; 11 bases agree with TRBD2. CDR1 is MNHNS and CDR2 is SASEGT in the germline V gene. Trimming removed 6 bases from V and 3 bases from J; junction bases left unmatched: 0. The CDR3 is made up of 13 amino acids. CDR3 nucleotide sequence: TGTGCCAGCAGGGGACTAGCGGAAGAGACCCAGTACTTC. The encoded protein is CASRGLAEETQYF.

The table lists this clonotype with many counts. The chain joins TRBV20-1 to TRBJ2-5, with no clear D. This CDR3 contains 13 residues. Germline V gene data show CDR1 as DFQATT and CDR2 as SNEGSKA (reference sequence). V lost 3 bases, J lost 3 bases, and 11 bases lay in between. CDR3 sequence reads: CSASTSTKETQYF. The CDR3 DNA reads as TGCAGTGCTAGTACATCGACGAAAGAGACCCAGTACTTC.

This clonotype was seen only a few times. CDR3 protein: CASSPPAGVAYEQYF. As DNA, the CDR3 is TGTGCCAGCAGTCCCCCCGCGGGGGTGGCCTACGAGCAGTACTTC. The chain employs TRBV12-3 or TRBV12-4 and TRBJ2-7, with 7 positions matching TRBD2. The CDR3 consists of 15 residues. With V trimmed by 5 bases and J by 2 bases, 9 bases remained unmatched.

V and J are TRBV4-2 and TRBJ2-7; D is unresolved. CDR3 length: 15 amino acids. In germline, CDR1 is LGHNA, CDR2 YNFKEQ. V lost 0 bases, J lost 0 bases, and 9 bases lay in between. The CDR3, as DNA: TGTGCCAGCAGCCAAGATGCCGCCTCCTCCTACGAGCAGTACTTC. Translating gives CASSQDAASSYEQYF.

This clonotype was counted at least ten times. This chain uses TRBV10-2 with TRBJ2-2; D is unclear. This CDR3 has 13 amino acids. Deletions cut 2 bases from V and 7 bases from J, with 8 bases between. Germline V gene lookup returns CDR1 WSHSY and CDR2 SAAADI. This chain's CDR3 is CASSETGGGELFF. DNA of the CDR3: TGCGCCAGCAGTGAGACGGGCGGCGGGGAGCTGTTTTTT.

This clonotype has more than one count but fewer than ten. The chain recombines TRBV24-1 with TRBJ2-3, with D perhaps TRBD1 (5 bases). The CDR3 has 14 residues. Trimming stripped 5 bases from V and 2 bases from J, with 10 bases between. Germline CDR1 is KGHDR and CDR2 is SFDVKD. The CDR3 sequence: CATSADGHTDTQYF. The CDR3 region has the DNA TGTGCCACCAGTGCCGACGGACACACAGATACGCAGTATTTT.

This clonotype occurred many times. The DNA for the CDR3 is TGTGCCAGCAGCTTAGGTTCACAGGATAACTATGGCTACACCTTC. Translation: CASSLGSQDNYGYTF. The V call is TRBV7-2, the J call TRBJ1-2; a possible D gene is TRBD1 (5 bases). The V and J ends lost 1 base and 1 base respectively, with 10 bases between them. Germline loops: CDR1 SGHTA, CDR2 FQGNSA. CDR3 size: 15 residues.

The CDR3 region has the DNA TGCGCCAGCAGCGCGGGTCTTACCGGGGAGCTGTTTTTT. This translates into CASSAGLTGELFF. The chain has TRBV4-3 and TRBJ2-2; D possibly corresponds to TRBD2 (5 bases). The germline CDR1 and CDR2 sequences are LGHNA and YSLEER. The V end was cut by 5 bases, the J end by 5 bases, with 9 bases between. The CDR3 length is 13 residues.

The V gene is TRBV10-3, the J gene TRBJ2-5; a possible D gene is TRBD1 (5 bases). There are 15 residues in the CDR3. V was trimmed by 2 bases and J by 5 bases, leaving 15 bases between them. Germline loops: CDR1 ENHRY, CDR2 SYGVKD. The CDR3 DNA sequence: TGTGCCATCAGTGAGGAAAAGGGGCAGGAGGAGACCCAGTACTTC. This sequence encodes CAISEEKGQEETQYF.

Notes on this clonotype: A junction boundary mismatches the germline segment, possibly from a read error. The rearrangement uses TRBV7-2 and TRBJ2-5; 8 bases fit TRBD2. The germline gives CDR1 SGHTA, CDR2 FQGNSA. This CDR3 is built from 17 residues. The CDR3 nucleotides read TGCGCCAGCAGCCAAGAATTGAGCGGGAGCGTCCAAGAGACCCAGTACTTC. This encodes CASSQELSGSVQETQYF.

This clonotype has a handful of counts. This sequence joins TRBV20-1 and TRBJ2-7; TRBD1 might be the D (5 bases). Germline V gene sequence: CDR1 DFQATT, CDR2 SNEGSKA (reference sequence). Trimming cost V 6 bases and J 1 base, with 19 bases left between them. CDR3 length: 15 amino acids. As DNA, the CDR3 is TGCAGTGCCCGACTCCGACAGACTCCATCCTACGAGCAGTACTTC. Translating it yields CSARLRQTPSYEQYF.

The chain is built from TRBV29-1 and TRBJ2-5; D gene uncertain. Trimming took 4 bases from V and 1 from J, leaving 19 bases between them. Germline CDR1 and CDR2: SQVTM and ANQGSEA. This CDR3 has 16 amino acids. The CDR3 sequence: CSVVQMSQYPQETQYF. The CDR3 nucleotides read TGCAGCGTTGTCCAGATGAGCCAGTATCCCCAAGAGACCCAGTACTTC. The full variable domain, in which reference TRBV29-1 and TRBJ2-5 provide the parts outside the CDR3, is SAVISQKPSRDICQRGTSLTIQCQVDSQVTMMFWYRQQPGQSLTLIATANQGSEATYESGFVIDKFPISRPNLTFSTLTVSNMSPEDSSIYLCSVVQMSQYPQETQYFGPGTRLLVL.

This clonotype was counted many times. The V and J genes are TRBV3-1 and TRBJ2-5; 7 bases fit TRBD2. Per the germline V gene, CDR1 is LGHDT and CDR2 is YNNKEL (reference sequence). The CDR3 loop spans 16 amino acids. V was pared by 1 base and J by 0 bases, with 5 bases of the junction left unmatched. The DNA for the CDR3 is TGTGCCAGCAGCCAAGTTGAGCGGGACTACCAAGAGACCCAGTACTTC. Protein sequence: CASSQVERDYQETQYF.

This clonotype was observed at least ten times. V usage is TRBV7-8 and J usage is TRBJ1-3; D is perhaps TRBD1 (5 bases). Per germline, CDR1 SGHVS and CDR2 FQNEAQ. The length of the CDR3 is 14 residues. Trimming removed 7 bases from V and 2 bases from J, with 12 bases in between. The DNA for the CDR3 is TGTGCCAGCACACCGGGGGGTACTGGAAACACCATATATTTT. It yields the protein CASTPGGTGNTIYF.